Following are 22 T cell receptor beta chains from one sample sequenced in a study of T cell responses to AZD1222 COVID-19 vaccine. Using immunoSEQ multiplex PCR, the repertoire was profiled, and TCRdb retains in-frame clones only, with some absent. Found here are under 150,000 clones, 90% of them singletons; the top ten hold just over 7%. This specimen was peripheral blood, taken on day 0 of AZD1222 vaccination. The receptor source for this set is an adult in good health.

The V and J genes are TRBV6-5 and TRBJ1-5; 8 bases are a match to TRBD1. Germline V gene data show CDR1 as MNHEY and CDR2 as SVGAGI. This CDR3 has 14 amino acids. Trimming at V came to 7 bases and at J to 5 bases, leaving 7 bases not matched to a gene. The CDR3 sequence: CASNPTGAYQPQHF. In DNA, the CDR3 is TGTGCCAGCAATCCGACAGGGGCTTATCAGCCCCAGCATTTT.

The chain is built from TRBV11-2 and TRBJ2-6; D is ambiguous. The CDR3 length is 17 residues. In germline, CDR1 is SGHAT, CDR2 FQNNGV. With 2 bases removed from V and 0 bases from J, the gap between germline ends came to 11 bases. The CDR3 loop is CASSLQESVSGANVLTF. The CDR3 nucleotides read TGTGCCAGCAGCTTACAAGAGAGTGTCTCTGGGGCCAACGTCCTGACTTTC.

The J gene is TRBJ2-2, the V gene TRBV3-1 (or the pseudogene TRBV3-2); no firm D call. The CDR3 is 13 amino acids. Deletions cut 0 bases from V and 5 bases from J, with 4 bases between. The germline V gene encodes CDR1 LGHDT and CDR2 YNNKEL (reference sequence). The CDR3 spells CASSQEGTGELFF. CDR3 nucleotides: TGTGCCAGCAGCCAAGAGGGGACCGGGGAGCTGTTTTTT.

V is TRBV30 and J is TRBJ2-3; D is ambiguous. V was pared by 0 bases and J by 0 bases, with 10 bases between. The CDR3 is 15 residues long. The germline CDR1 and CDR2 sequences are GTSNPN and SVGIG (reference sequence). The CDR3 region has the DNA TGTGCCTGGAGTGTACTTACATCTAGCACAGATACGCAGTATTTT. Translating it yields CAWSVLTSSTDTQYF.

The rearrangement links TRBV5-1 to TRBJ2-2; TRBD1 matches at 10 bases. V was pared by 4 bases and J by 5 bases, with 5 bases of the junction left unmatched. Germline V gene data show CDR1 as SGHRS and CDR2 as YFSETQ. This CDR3 has 15 amino acids. The CDR3 is CASSTMGQGTGELFF. CDR3 coding DNA: TGCGCCAGCAGCACAATGGGACAGGGGACCGGGGAGCTGTTTTTT.

The genes are TRBV28 and TRBJ2-7; 7 nucleotides agree with TRBD2. The CDR3 sequence is 14 residues long. Germline assignment: CDR1 MDHEN and CDR2 SYDVKM. The V segment lost 7 bases and the J segment 2 bases; nucleotides outside the gene matches: 8. The CDR3 bases are TGTGCCAGCATCCCCGGGACTACACCCTACGAGCAGTACTTC. It specifies CASIPGTTPYEQYF.

This sequence joins TRBV6-5 and TRBJ2-5; 8 bases match TRBD1. Germline lookup yields CDR1 MNHEY and CDR2 SVGAGI. The CDR3 loop spans 13 amino acids. The V and J ends lost 6 bases and 4 bases, in that order; junction bases with no gene match: 4. Here the CDR3 reads CASSIQGGETQYF. DNA of the CDR3: TGTGCCAGCAGCATACAGGGGGGAGAGACCCAGTACTTC.

This chain joins TRBV7-9 and TRBJ1-1, with no clear D. Germline V lookup: CDR1 SEHNR, CDR2 FQNEAQ (reference sequence). Deletions cut 1 base from V and 5 bases from J, with 17 bases between. This CDR3 spans 16 amino acids. Here the CDR3 DNA reads TGTGCCAGCAGCTTAGATCCCCTCGGAGGCAGGACTGAAGCTTTCTTT. Amino acids: CASSLDPLGGRTEAFF.

The chain uses TRBV6-5 and TRBJ1-4; possibly TRBD1 for D (5 bases). The CDR3 consists of 15 residues. V was cut by 6 bases and J by 7 bases, with 18 bases left in between. Per the germline V gene, CDR1 is MNHEY and CDR2 is SVGAGI. CDR3 sequence reads: CASRSGAGGSEKLFF. CDR3 nucleotide sequence: TGTGCCAGCAGGTCCGGGGCAGGCGGAAGTGAAAAACTGTTTTTT.

V usage is TRBV29-1 and J usage is TRBJ2-1; TRBD1 matches at 11 bases. V gave up 4 bases and J gave up 3 bases; unmatched junction bases: 8. Germline V lookup: CDR1 SQVTM, CDR2 ANQGSEA. The CDR3 is made up of 16 amino acids. CDR3 region: CSVAFIGTGGYNEQFF. The CDR3 coding sequence is TGCAGCGTTGCCTTCATAGGGACAGGGGGCTACAATGAGCAGTTCTTC.

The V gene is TRBV19, the J gene TRBJ1-5; the D is unclear. Per the germline V gene, CDR1 is LNHDA and CDR2 is SQIVND (reference sequence). The V end was cut by 3 bases, the J end by 3 bases, with 24 bases between. CDR3 size: 19 residues. The CDR3 loop reads CASSIGPIRKAGFNQPQHF. Written as DNA, the CDR3 is TGTGCCAGTAGTATTGGCCCGATCAGAAAAGCGGGGTTCAATCAGCCCCAGCATTTT.

This clone was seen just once. The chain is built from TRBV28 and TRBJ1-4, with TRBD1 identical over 8 bases. V gave up 6 bases and J gave up 2 bases; unmatched junction bases: 5. The length of the CDR3 is 15 residues. Looked up from germline, CDR1 is MDHEN and CDR2 is SYDVKM. DNA for the CDR3: TGTGCCAGCAGCCACCAGGGGGCGACTAATGAAAAACTGTTTTTT. Protein product: CASSHQGATNEKLFF.

This chain connects TRBV5-1 to TRBJ2-3; D call uncertain. Germline loops: CDR1 SGHRS, CDR2 YFSETQ. This CDR3 contains 14 residues. V dropped 0 bases and J dropped 2 bases, with 7 bases sitting between them. CDR3 amino acids: CASSLGQFTDTQYF. The CDR3 region has the DNA TGCGCCAGCAGCTTGGGACAATTCACAGATACGCAGTATTTT.

This chain connects TRBV30 to TRBJ2-7, with D possibly called TRBD1 or TRBD2 (6 bases each). Germline-derived CDR1 and CDR2 are GTSNPN and SVGIG (reference sequence). This CDR3 is 13 amino acids long. Trimming removed 4 bases from V and 9 bases from J, with 19 bases in between. CDR3 sequence: CAWTHREATAQYF. The CDR3 coding sequence is TGTGCCTGGACCCACAGGGAGGCCACGGCGCAGTACTTC.

V is TRBV7-8 and J is TRBJ2-3; 8 positions match TRBD2. The V gene end was trimmed by 1 base and the J gene end by 3 bases; junction bases not matched to a gene: 9. The CDR3 is 17 residues long. Germline CDR1 and CDR2: SGHVS and FQNEAQ. The CDR3 is CASSLERVPGGTDTQYF. CDR3 DNA: TGTGCCAGCAGCTTAGAGCGTGTTCCGGGAGGGACAGATACGCAGTATTTT.

V and J are TRBV7-8 and TRBJ1-5; possible D gene TRBD1, 6 bases. The V gene lost 5 bases and the J gene lost 0 bases, with 11 bases spanning the gap. Germline values: CDR1 SGHVS, CDR2 FQNEAQ. CDR3 size: 15 residues. The DNA of the CDR3 is TGTGCCAGCAGCCCGACAGGAGGTAGCAATCAGCCCCAGCATTTT. It yields the protein CASSPTGGSNQPQHF.

The chain couples TRBV19 to TRBJ1-6, with D perhaps TRBD1 (5 bases). V shed 10 bases and J shed 5 bases, with 12 bases lying between them. The CDR3 has 13 residues. The germline V gene has CDR1 LNHDA and CDR2 SQIVND (reference sequence). In DNA form, the CDR3 reads TGTGCCACCCTGGACACGAATAATTCACCCCTCCACTTT. It yields the protein CATLDTNNSPLHF.

The V gene is TRBV30, the J gene TRBJ1-1; the D gene is possibly TRBD1 (5 bases). Trimming removed 3 bases from V and 1 base from J, with 15 bases in between. Germline V gene sequence: CDR1 GTSNPN, CDR2 SVGIG (reference sequence). The CDR3 is 15 amino acids. The CDR3 loop is CAWSKGLIRNTEAFF. The CDR3 DNA is TGTGCCTGGAGCAAGGGGCTAATTCGGAACACTGAAGCTTTCTTT. Full variable domain (remainder filled in from reference TRBV30 and TRBJ1-1): SQTIHQWPATLVQPVGSPLSLECTVEGTSNPNLYWYRQAAGRGLQLLFYSVGIGQISSEVPQNLSASRPQDRQFILSSKKLLLSDSGFYLCAWSKGLIRNTEAFFGQGTRLTVV.

J is TRBJ2-7 and V is TRBV6-5; D is unresolved. Trimming left V 2 bases short and J 2 bases short, with 7 bases between. Germline lookup yields CDR1 MNHEY and CDR2 SVGAGI. The CDR3 runs 13 residues. The CDR3 spells CASSYNGAYEQYF. As DNA, the CDR3 is TGTGCCAGCAGTTACAACGGTGCCTACGAGCAGTACTTC.

This rearrangement joins TRBV6-5 to TRBJ2-1; 7 positions agree with TRBD1. V was clipped by 5 bases and J by 3 bases; unmatched bases: 7. Germline loops: CDR1 MNHEY, CDR2 SVGAGI. The CDR3 consists of 15 residues. Here the CDR3 reads CASSTWAGGYNEQFF. CDR3 sequence (DNA): TGTGCCAGCAGTACCTGGGCAGGGGGCTACAATGAGCAGTTCTTC.

The chain recombines TRBV20-1 with TRBJ2-5; no clear D gene. Per the germline V gene, CDR1 is DFQATT and CDR2 is SNEGSKA (reference sequence). The CDR3 totals 11 residues. V lost 6 bases and J lost 4, with 9 bases in between. The CDR3 bases are TGCAGTGCCAAATACGGAGAGACCCAGTACTTC. It encodes CSAKYGETQYF.

The chain recombines TRBV5-1 with TRBJ2-7; 9 bases are a match to TRBD2. The CDR3 sequence is 14 residues long. V shed 5 bases, J shed 2 bases, and the junction held 5 bases outside the gene matches. Per germline, CDR1 SGHRS and CDR2 YFSETQ. In DNA, the CDR3 is TGCGCCAGCAGTGCAGCGGGAGGTCCCTACGAGCAGTACTTC. This codes for CASSAAGGPYEQYF.